The sequence of this T cell receptor (beta chain) was determined in a study of OX40 agonist ivuxolimab in advanced cancers. Study at large: Patients' therapy was ivuxolimab, an antibody that acts as an agonist of OX40 (CD134).

The data were produced by immunoSEQ multiplex PCR, yet TCRdb's version contains in-frame clones alone and is incomplete. The sample has tens of thousands of clones, around 83% seen once; the top ten hold under 3%. Study-wide points: Partial responders treated at 0.1-3.0 mg/kg exhibited clonal expansion among the lowest measured. Expanded clones were, on average, more numerous among CD8+ T cells than CD4+.

The CDR3 consists of 15 residues. V lost 5 bases and J lost 1, with 13 bases in between. Germline assignment: CDR1 MNHEY and CDR2 SMNVEV (reference sequence). Autoimmune disease history or systemic immunosuppression meant exclusion. On this clone: The antigen is undetermined.

The receptor's source is an adult with an advanced solid tumor such as melanoma, head and neck, liver or kidney cancer. The rearrangement links TRBV27 to TRBJ2-3; possible D gene TRBD2, 5 bases. This sample comprised CD4+ or CD8+ T cells sorted from blood, obtained in a trial of the OX40 agonist ivuxolimab. CDR3 residues: CASSNTPGGTDTQYF. The CDR3 DNA reads TGTGCCAGCAGTAACACTCCCGGGGGCACAGATACGCAGTATTTT.